Listed here is a single TCR beta chain. Its antigen is still unknown. This specimen belongs to a study of T cells in localized non-small cell lung cancer. Study conclusions and caveats: The greatest T cell clonality was found in uninvolved adjacent lung (higher than in tumor). One tumor region alone was sequenced, and heterogeneity therefore remains possible. Increased T cell density in blood showed an association with longer overall survival.

The CDR3 is 17 amino acids. The V and J ends lost 5 bases and 3 bases, in that order; junction bases with no gene match: 13. In germline, CDR1 is MDHEN, CDR2 SYDVKM. Profiling relied on immunoSEQ multiplex PCR, and the TCRdb table lists in-frame clones only, not all of them. Among more than 30,000 clones listed, around 73% were seen once. V is TRBV28 and J is TRBJ2-3; 8 bases are shared with TRBD1. The clonotype was recovered from a male donor older than 55 with stage II squamous cell lung carcinoma. This specimen was peripheral blood, taken before any cancer treatment. The CDR3 spells CASSLMDRDDGTDTQYF. The CDR3 DNA reads as TGTGCCAGCAGTCTGATGGACAGGGACGATGGGACAGATACGCAGTATTTT.